This is a list of T cell receptor beta chains from one sample in a study of cytomegalovirus exposure and HLA in healthy donors. Assay: immunoSEQ multiplex PCR; the TCRdb copy retains only in-frame clones and omits some. This sample has 55,000 to 65,000 clones, with around nine tenths found just once. Sequencing was performed on PBMCs. These receptors all stem from a man younger than 35 in good health and CMV-seronegative. CDR3s include the opening cysteine and the closing phenylalanine or tryptophan. The order of the fields is CDR3 protein, CDR3 DNA, clone size, J gene, V gene, D gene. A D gene is named only where the DNA matches it firmly. Expanded clones are given a class, and other clones once, few, many or no size at all.

CDR3: CAISATGGSYNEQFF
DNA: TGTGCCATCAGTGCGACAGGGGGCTCCTACAATGAGCAGTTCTTC
size: few
J: TRBJ2-1
V: TRBV10-3
D: TRBD1

CDR3: CASSLRGLAGEGEQFF
DNA: TGCGCCAGCAGCTTGAGGGGACTAGCGGGAGAGGGTGAGCAGTTCTTC
size: NA
J: TRBJ2-1
V: TRBV5-1
D: TRBD2

CDR3: CASSIATTGVWGTDTQYF
DNA: TGTGCCAGCAGTATAGCGACCACAGGGGTCTGGGGAACAGATACGCAGTATTTT
size: NA
J: TRBJ2-3
V: TRBV28
D: TRBD1

CDR3: CASSLDQGETQYF
DNA: TGTGCCAGCAGCTTAGATCAGGGGGAGACCCAGTACTTC
size: NA
J: TRBJ2-5
V: TRBV11-2
D: NA

CDR3: CASSGDAGQPSTDTQYF
DNA: TGTGCCAGTAGTGGAGACGCGGGACAGCCAAGCACAGATACGCAGTATTTT
size: once
J: TRBJ2-3
V: TRBV19
D: NA

CDR3: CATSRDLSQGLGVVDTQYF
DNA: TGTGCCACCAGCAGAGATCTAAGTCAAGGACTAGGTGTTGTGGATACGCAGTATTTT
size: few
J: TRBJ2-3
V: TRBV15
D: TRBD2

CDR3: CASSSRDRGDSKYIPSSYEQYF
DNA: TGTGCCAGCAGCTCGCGGGACAGGGGTGATTCGAAGTATATCCCCAGCTCCTACGAGCAGTACTTC
size: NA
J: TRBJ2-7
V: TRBV7-3
D: TRBD1

CDR3: CASSLGLAGWQYF
DNA: TGTGCCAGCAGCTTAGGATTAGCGGGATGGCAGTACTTC
size: once
J: TRBJ2-7
V: TRBV7-2
D: TRBD2

CDR3: CASSSNRAGGNQPQHF
DNA: TGTGCCAGCAGCTCCAACAGGGCAGGTGGGAATCAGCCCCAGCATTTT
size: NA
J: TRBJ1-5
V: TRBV7-9
D: NA

CDR3: CASSLVSGGGRVTEAFF
DNA: TGTGCCAGCAGCTTAGTGTCTGGGGGCGGGAGGGTCACTGAAGCTTTCTTT
size: once
J: TRBJ1-1
V: TRBV7-6
D: NA

CDR3: CSIGTPSAYEQYF
DNA: TGCAGCATCGGGACTCCCTCCGCCTACGAGCAGTACTTC
size: few
J: TRBJ2-7
V: TRBV29-1
D: NA